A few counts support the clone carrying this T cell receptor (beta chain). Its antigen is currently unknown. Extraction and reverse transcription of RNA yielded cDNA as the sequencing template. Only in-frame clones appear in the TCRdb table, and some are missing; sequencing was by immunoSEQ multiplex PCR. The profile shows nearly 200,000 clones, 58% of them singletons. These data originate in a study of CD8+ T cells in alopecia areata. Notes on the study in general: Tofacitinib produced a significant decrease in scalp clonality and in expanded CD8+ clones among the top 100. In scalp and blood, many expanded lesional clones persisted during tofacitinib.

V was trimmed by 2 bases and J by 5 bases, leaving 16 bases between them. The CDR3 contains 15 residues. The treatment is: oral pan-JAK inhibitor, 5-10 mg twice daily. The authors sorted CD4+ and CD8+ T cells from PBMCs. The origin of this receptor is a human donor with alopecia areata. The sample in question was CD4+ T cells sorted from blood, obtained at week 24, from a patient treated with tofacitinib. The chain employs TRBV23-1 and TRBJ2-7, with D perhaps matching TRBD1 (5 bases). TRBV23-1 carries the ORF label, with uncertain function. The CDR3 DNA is TGCGCCAGCAGTCAAATGCCTTCAGGGTTCCACGAGCAGTACTTC. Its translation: CASSQMPSGFHEQYF.